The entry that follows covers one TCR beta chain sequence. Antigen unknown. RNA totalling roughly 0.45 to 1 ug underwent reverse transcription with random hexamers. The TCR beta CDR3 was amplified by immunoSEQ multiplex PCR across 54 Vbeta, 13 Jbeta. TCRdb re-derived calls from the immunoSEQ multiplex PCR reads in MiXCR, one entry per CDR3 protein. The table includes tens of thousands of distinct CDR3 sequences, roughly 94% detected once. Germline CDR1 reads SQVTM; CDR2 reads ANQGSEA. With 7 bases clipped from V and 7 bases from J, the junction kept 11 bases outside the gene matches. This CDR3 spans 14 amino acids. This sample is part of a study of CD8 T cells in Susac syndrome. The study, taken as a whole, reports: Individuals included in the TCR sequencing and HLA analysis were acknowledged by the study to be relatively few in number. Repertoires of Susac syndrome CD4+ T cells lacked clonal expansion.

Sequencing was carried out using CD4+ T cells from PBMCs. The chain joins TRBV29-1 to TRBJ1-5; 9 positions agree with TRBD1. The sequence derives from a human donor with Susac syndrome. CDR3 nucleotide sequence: TGCAGCGCCGGGGGCAGGGGGACAGGGCAGCCCCAGCATTTT. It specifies CSAGGRGTGQPQHF.